This entry concerns a single T cell receptor (beta chain). The data were obtained in a study of blood T cell repertoires in COVID-19. The CDR3 consists of 14 residues. The germline V gene encodes CDR1 WNHNN and CDR2 SYGVQD (reference sequence). J was trimmed by 5 bases and V by 0 bases; bases with no gene match: 2. Assay: immunoSEQ multiplex PCR; the TCRdb copy retains only in-frame clones and omits some. The data contain 300,000 to 350,000 clones, about 93% of them singletons. The chain has TRBV10-1 and TRBJ2-5, with TRBD1 matching over 8 bases. Input material: peripheral blood. The receptor comes from a woman under 30 who had recovered from COVID-19. CDR3 sequence (DNA): TGCGCCAGCAGTGAGTCGGGACAGGAGGAGACCCAGTACTTC. It encodes CASSESGQEETQYF.